The 15 T cell receptor beta chains in this list originate from one sample, sequenced in a study of shared clonotypes between healthy human individuals. Terminally differentiated effector memory CD45RA+ cells were excluded from the naive CD8 cells, which were CD45RO-negative and positively selected for CCR7. The method was immunoSEQ multiplex PCR; TCRdb's version includes in-frame clones alone and lacks a portion of them. The data hold over 2,000,000 clones, with 85% to 95% observed a single time. Sequencing was performed on naive CD8+ T cells from PBMCs. These receptors were collected from a man between 18 and 35 years old in good health. Some clones in this sample may be carry-over from other donors' samples.

This chain connects TRBV5-4 to TRBJ2-5; TRBD1 aligns across 12 bases. Unmatched junction bases numbered 5, after V lost 4 bases and J lost 7 bases. Per germline, CDR1 SGHNT and CDR2 YYREEE (reference sequence). The CDR3 spans 14 residues. The CDR3 coding sequence is TGTGCCAGCAGCCGGGGACAGGGGGCAGGGACCCAGTACTTC. Protein: CASSRGQGAGTQYF.

The chain recombines TRBV2 with TRBJ2-3; D not certain. V was cut by 1 base and J by 2 bases, with 7 bases left in between. Germline-derived CDR1 and CDR2 are SNHLY and FYNNEI. This CDR3 is 14 amino acids long. This CDR3 reads CASSEGGNTDTQYF. CDR3 in DNA: TGTGCCAGCAGTGAAGGGGGTAACACAGATACGCAGTATTTT.

The rearrangement uses TRBV16 and TRBJ1-5; 7 nucleotides match TRBD1. Germline values: CDR1 KGHSY, CDR2 FQNENV. This CDR3 contains 16 residues. V trimming: 4 bases; J trimming: 6 bases; junction bases outside the gene matches: 12. CDR3 protein: CASSPWKQGPGQPQHF. The CDR3 region has the DNA TGTGCCAGCAGCCCCTGGAAACAGGGGCCAGGTCAGCCCCAGCATTTT.

The chain links TRBV28 to TRBJ2-2; possible D gene TRBD2, 6 bases. Between the trimmed V and J ends, which lost 4 bases and 1 base, there was a span of 22 bases. Germline V gene sequence: CDR1 MDHEN, CDR2 SYDVKM. CDR3 length equals 19 residues. CDR3 DNA: TGTGCCAGCAGTTACCCCGGGACTTCATTATGGGAGAACACCGGGGAGCTGTTTTTT. Encoded protein: CASSYPGTSLWENTGELFF.

The CDR3 DNA reads TGTGCCTGGATAGGTCTCACCGGGGAGCTGTTTTTT. This gives the protein CAWIGLTGELFF. This chain connects TRBV30 to TRBJ2-2; D gene ambiguous. Looked up from germline, CDR1 is GTSNPN and CDR2 is SVGIG (reference sequence). V was cut by 4 bases and J by 4 bases, with 7 bases left in between. The CDR3 is 12 amino acids.

This clone has more than one count but fewer than ten. V and J are TRBV5-1 and TRBJ1-5, with 10 bases lining up with TRBD1. The CDR3 is 17 amino acids. Germline assignment: CDR1 SGHRS and CDR2 YFSETQ. Germline trimming cut 0 bases from V and 6 bases from J; bases unmatched to any gene: 9. Here the CDR3 DNA reads TGCGCCAGCAGCTTGGAGCCATGGGACAGGGGTATTCAGCCCCAGCATTTT. This sequence encodes CASSLEPWDRGIQPQHF.

The chain is built from TRBV6-7 and TRBJ2-7; perhaps D is TRBD1 or TRBD2 (5 bases each). TRBV6-7 carries the ORF label, with uncertain function. Trimming removed 6 bases at V and 3 bases at J, with 15 bases between. This CDR3 is built from 14 residues. The CDR3 sequence is CASSTGTAGYEQYF. The CDR3 region has the DNA TGTGCCAGCAGCACCGGGACGGCGGGCTACGAGCAGTACTTC.

The chain recombines TRBV27 with TRBJ2-1; the D is unclear. This CDR3 comprises 15 residues. V was shortened by 3 bases and J by 0 bases, with 9 bases between the two germline ends. Looked up from germline, CDR1 is MNHEY and CDR2 is SMNVEV (reference sequence). CDR3 nucleotides: TGTGCCAGCAGTTTTGGGCGATACTCCTACAATGAGCAGTTCTTC. Its translation is CASSFGRYSYNEQFF.

This chain connects TRBV5-1 to TRBJ1-2, with D possibly TRBD1 on 5 matching bases. From germline, CDR1 is SGHRS and CDR2 YFSETQ. The CDR3 consists of 16 residues. The germline V and J ends were trimmed by 3 bases and 4 bases, with 19 bases remaining between them. CDR3 sequence reads: CASSSRDLGQGYGYTF. CDR3 bases: TGCGCCAGCAGCTCCCGGGACCTCGGGCAGGGCTATGGCTACACCTTC.

The chain joins TRBV16 to TRBJ2-7, with no clear D. CDR3 length: 11 amino acids. CDR1 and CDR2 (germline): KGHSY, FQNENV. V was clipped by 4 bases and J by 7 bases, with 8 bases between them. The CDR3 coding sequence is TGTGCCAGCAGCCCGACTGGGGAGCAGTACTTC. This codes for CASSPTGEQYF.

The V gene is TRBV18, the J gene TRBJ2-6; D tentatively reads TRBD1 or TRBD2 (5 bases each). This CDR3 contains 17 residues. Germline V gene sequence: CDR1 KGHSH, CDR2 LQKENI. V lost 3 bases and J 0 bases, leaving 12 bases between the germline ends. CDR3 protein: CASSPGTDISGANVLTF. Here the CDR3 DNA reads TGTGCCAGCTCACCCGGGACCGACATCTCTGGGGCCAACGTCCTGACTTTC.

The rearrangement joins TRBV27 to TRBJ2-1; D possibly corresponds to TRBD2 (5 bases). In germline, CDR1 is MNHEY, CDR2 SMNVEV (reference sequence). The CDR3 is 15 residues long. V gave up 0 bases and J gave up 8 bases, with 14 bases separating them. This CDR3 reads CASSLSGLIGYEQFF. The CDR3 DNA follows: TGTGCCAGCAGTTTATCAGGACTCATAGGATATGAGCAGTTCTTC.

Points on this clone: At one end, the junction sequence differs from germline, possibly due to a read error. V gene TRBV6-5 combines with J gene TRBJ2-1; D might be TRBD2 (6 bases). CDR1 and CDR2 from the germline V gene are MNHEY and SVGAGI. The CDR3 is 16 amino acids. The CDR3 nucleotides read TGTGCCAGCAGTAACTCCGGGACTCGGATCTACAATGAGCAGTTCTTC. Its protein is CASSNSGTRIYNEQFF.

This clone has a single count. This specimen includes other DNA sequences encoding the same CDR3. The chain uses TRBV4-3 and TRBJ2-1; 7 nucleotides agree with TRBD1. The CDR3 is made up of 15 amino acids. V gave up 4 bases and J gave up 3 bases; unmatched junction bases: 6. Germline V CDR1 and CDR2: LGHNA, YSLEER. CDR3 in amino acids: CASSPGTGDYNEQFF. CDR3 coding DNA: TGCGCCAGCAGCCCAGGAACAGGGGACTACAATGAGCAGTTCTTC.

The chain combines TRBV5-8 with TRBJ2-1; 9 bases match TRBD2. Unmatched junction bases numbered 5, after V lost 1 base and J lost 6 bases. The CDR3 is 15 amino acids. Germline V gives CDR1 SGHTS, CDR2 YDEGEE. This chain's CDR3 is CASSLTAGGVNEQFF. The CDR3 bases are TGTGCCAGCAGCTTGACCGCGGGAGGGGTCAATGAGCAGTTCTTC.